Below are 3 T cell receptor beta chains sequenced from a single sample in a study of blood T cell repertoires in COVID-19. Clones were sequenced by immunoSEQ multiplex PCR, and TCRdb holds only the in-frame ones, with some missing. The sample lists 80,000 or so clones, about 92% occurring once. Sequences were obtained from peripheral blood. These receptor sequences come from a man aged 50-60 years with acute or convalescent COVID-19.

The chain is built from TRBV5-6 and TRBJ2-1, with 7 bases aligning to TRBD1. Germline V gene sequence: CDR1 SGHDT, CDR2 YYEEEE. Unmatched junction bases numbered 1, after V lost 3 bases and J lost 4 bases. The CDR3 has 13 residues. CDR3 region: CASSWGQYNEQFF. The CDR3 nucleotides are TGTGCCAGCAGCTGGGGACAGTACAATGAGCAGTTCTTC.

The CDR3 nucleotides read TGCAGTGCTAGTCGGCGGAACTACAATGAGCAGTTCTTC. Protein sequence: CSASRRNYNEQFF. The chain couples TRBV20-1 to TRBJ2-1, with no clear D. The CDR3 is 13 amino acids. Germline lookup yields CDR1 DFQATT and CDR2 SNEGSKA (reference sequence). Trimming pared 3 bases from V and 3 bases from J, leaving 9 bases between.

CDR3 amino acids: CASSISQGGNQPQHF. CDR3 in DNA: TGTGCCAGTAGTATCTCACAGGGGGGCAATCAGCCCCAGCATTTT. The chain joins TRBV19 to TRBJ1-5; 8 bases are a match to TRBD1. The CDR3 runs 15 residues. V lost 3 bases and J lost 2; bases outside the gene matches: 3. Germline V gene lookup returns CDR1 LNHDA and CDR2 SQIVND (reference sequence).